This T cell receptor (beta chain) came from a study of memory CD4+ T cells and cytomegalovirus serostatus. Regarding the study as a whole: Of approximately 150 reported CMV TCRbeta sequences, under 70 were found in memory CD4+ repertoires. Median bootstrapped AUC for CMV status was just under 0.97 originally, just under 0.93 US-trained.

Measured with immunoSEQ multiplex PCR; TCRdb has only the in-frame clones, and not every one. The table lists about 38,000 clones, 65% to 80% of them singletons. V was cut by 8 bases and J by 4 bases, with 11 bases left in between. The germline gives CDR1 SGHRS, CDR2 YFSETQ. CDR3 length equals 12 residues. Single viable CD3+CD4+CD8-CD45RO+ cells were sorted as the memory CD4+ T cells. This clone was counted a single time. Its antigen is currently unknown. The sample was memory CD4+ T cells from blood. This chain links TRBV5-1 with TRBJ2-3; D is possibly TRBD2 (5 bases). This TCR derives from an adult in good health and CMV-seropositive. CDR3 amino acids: CASDSGSDTQYF. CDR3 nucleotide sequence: TGCGCCAGTGACTCGGGGTCAGATACGCAGTATTTT.